This T cell receptor beta chain comes out of a study of spatial heterogeneity in lung cancer. Study results and limitations: Ubiquitous expanded tumor TCRs were observed in blood more at resection than follow-up.

This clonotype occurred a few times. Antigen unknown. Time point of the sample: sample taken at primary tumor resection. Material for sequencing was whole RNA from tumor, nontumor lung or frozen PBMC, left unsorted. In TCRdb, the 5' RACE reads were re-called with MiXCR into one record per CDR3 protein. Of about 82,000 distinct CDR3 sequences in the sample, about 12% are singletons; the top ten hold around 4.3%. This specimen consisted of PBMCs, obtained at surgery. The origin of this receptor is a male donor with early-stage non-small cell lung cancer.

CDR3 sequence (DNA): TGTGCCAGCAGTAGTGGACAGGGGGCGTATGACACTGAAGCTTTCTTT. This translates into CASSSGQGAYDTEAFF. The chain carries TRBV2 and TRBJ1-1; TRBD1 agrees at 11 bases. CDR1 SNHLY and CDR2 FYNNEI come from the germline V gene. V lost 5 bases to trimming and J lost 3 bases; unmatched junction nucleotides: 8. The CDR3 covers 16 residues.